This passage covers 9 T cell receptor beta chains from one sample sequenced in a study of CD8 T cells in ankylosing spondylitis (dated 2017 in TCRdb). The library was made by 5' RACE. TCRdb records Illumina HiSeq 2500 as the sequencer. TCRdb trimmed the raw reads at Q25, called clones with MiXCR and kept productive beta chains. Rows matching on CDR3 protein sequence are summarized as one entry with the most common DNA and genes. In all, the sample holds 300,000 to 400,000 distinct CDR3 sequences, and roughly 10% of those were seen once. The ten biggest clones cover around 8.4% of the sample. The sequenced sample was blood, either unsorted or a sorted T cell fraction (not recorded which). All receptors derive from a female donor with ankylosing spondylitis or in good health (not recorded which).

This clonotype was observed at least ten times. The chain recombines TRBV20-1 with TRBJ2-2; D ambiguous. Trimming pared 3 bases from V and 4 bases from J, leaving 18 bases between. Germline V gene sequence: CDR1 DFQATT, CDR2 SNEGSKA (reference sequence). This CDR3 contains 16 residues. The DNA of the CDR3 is TGCAGTGCTAGCCCAGATAGGCGTAGGTCCACCGGGGAGCTGTTTTTT. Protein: CSASPDRRRSTGELFF.

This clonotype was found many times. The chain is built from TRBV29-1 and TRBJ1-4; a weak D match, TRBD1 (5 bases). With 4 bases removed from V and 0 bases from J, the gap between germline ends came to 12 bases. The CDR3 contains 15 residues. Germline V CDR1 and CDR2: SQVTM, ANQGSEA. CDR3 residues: CSVAGTSATNEKLFF. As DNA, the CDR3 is TGCAGCGTTGCAGGGACGTCGGCAACTAATGAAAAACTGTTTTTT.

The CDR3 DNA follows: TGCGCCAGCAGCTTAGGACAGGGTGGCGGAAACACCATATATTTT. It translates to CASSLGQGGGNTIYF. V usage is TRBV5-1 and J usage is TRBJ1-3; 8 bases agree with TRBD1. The CDR3 is 15 amino acids. With V trimmed by 2 bases and J by 4 bases, 5 bases remained unmatched. Germline-derived CDR1 and CDR2 are SGHRS and YFSETQ.

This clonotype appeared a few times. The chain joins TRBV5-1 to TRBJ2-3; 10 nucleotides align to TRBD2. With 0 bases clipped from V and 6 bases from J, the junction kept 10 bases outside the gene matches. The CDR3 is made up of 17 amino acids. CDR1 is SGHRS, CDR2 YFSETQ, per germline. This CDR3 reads CASSLGVSGRAKDTQYF. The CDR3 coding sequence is TGCGCCAGCAGCTTGGGGGTAAGCGGGAGGGCCAAGGATACGCAGTATTTT.

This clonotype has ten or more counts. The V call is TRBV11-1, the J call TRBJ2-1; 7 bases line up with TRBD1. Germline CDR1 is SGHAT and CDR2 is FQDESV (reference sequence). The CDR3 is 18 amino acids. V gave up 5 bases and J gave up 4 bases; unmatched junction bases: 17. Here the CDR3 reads CASSQTGFRDRPYNEQFF. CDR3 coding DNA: TGTGCCAGCAGCCAAACAGGGTTTCGGGACAGACCTTACAATGAGCAGTTCTTC.

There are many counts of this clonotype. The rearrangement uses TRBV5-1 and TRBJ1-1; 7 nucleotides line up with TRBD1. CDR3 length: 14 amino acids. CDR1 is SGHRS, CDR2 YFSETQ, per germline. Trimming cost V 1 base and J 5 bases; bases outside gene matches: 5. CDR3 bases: TGCGCCAGCAGCTTGAGACAGGGCCATACTGAAGCTTTCTTT. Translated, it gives CASSLRQGHTEAFF. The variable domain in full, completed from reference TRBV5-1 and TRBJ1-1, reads KAGVTQTPRYLIKTRGQQVTLSCSPISGHRSVSWYQQTPGQGLQFLFEYFSETQRNKGNFPGRFSGRQFSNSRSEMNVSTLELGDSALYLCASSLRQGHTEAFFGQGTRLTVV.

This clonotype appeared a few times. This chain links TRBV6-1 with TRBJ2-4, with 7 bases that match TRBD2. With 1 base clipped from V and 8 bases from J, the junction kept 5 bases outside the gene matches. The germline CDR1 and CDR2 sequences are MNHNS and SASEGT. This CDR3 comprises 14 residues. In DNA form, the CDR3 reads TGTGCCAGCAGTGAAGAGGCAGGGAGGGACATTCAGTACTTC. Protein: CASSEEAGRDIQYF.

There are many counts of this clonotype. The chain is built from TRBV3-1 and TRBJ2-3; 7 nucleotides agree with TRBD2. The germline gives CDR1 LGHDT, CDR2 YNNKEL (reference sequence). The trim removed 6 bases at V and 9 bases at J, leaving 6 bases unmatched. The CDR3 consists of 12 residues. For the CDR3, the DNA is TGTGCCAGCAGGCAAACTAGCGACACGCAGTATTTT. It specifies CASRQTSDTQYF.

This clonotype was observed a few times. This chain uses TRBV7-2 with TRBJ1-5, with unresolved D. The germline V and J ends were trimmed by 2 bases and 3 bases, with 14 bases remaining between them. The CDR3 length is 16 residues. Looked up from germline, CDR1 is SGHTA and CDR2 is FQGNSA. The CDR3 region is CASSLSGLLNNQPQHF. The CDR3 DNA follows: TGTGCCAGCAGCTTATCTGGGTTACTGAACAATCAGCCCCAGCATTTT. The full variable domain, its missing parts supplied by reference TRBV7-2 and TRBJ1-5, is GAGVSQSPSNKVTEKGKDVELRCDPISGHTALYWYRQSLGQGLEFLIYFQGNSAPDKSGLPSDRFSAERTGGSVSTLTIQRTQQEDSAVYLCASSLSGLLNNQPQHFGDGTRLSIL.